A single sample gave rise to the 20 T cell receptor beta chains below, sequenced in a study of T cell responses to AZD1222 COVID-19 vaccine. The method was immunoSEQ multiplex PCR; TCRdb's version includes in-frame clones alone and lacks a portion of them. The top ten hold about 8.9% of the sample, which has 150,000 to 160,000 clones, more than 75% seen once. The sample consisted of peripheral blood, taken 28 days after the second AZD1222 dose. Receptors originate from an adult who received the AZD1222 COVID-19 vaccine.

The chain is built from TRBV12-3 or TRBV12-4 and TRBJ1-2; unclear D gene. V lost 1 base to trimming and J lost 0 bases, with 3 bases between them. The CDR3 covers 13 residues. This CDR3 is CASSLGANYGYTF. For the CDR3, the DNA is TGTGCCAGCAGTTTAGGGGCTAACTATGGCTACACCTTC.

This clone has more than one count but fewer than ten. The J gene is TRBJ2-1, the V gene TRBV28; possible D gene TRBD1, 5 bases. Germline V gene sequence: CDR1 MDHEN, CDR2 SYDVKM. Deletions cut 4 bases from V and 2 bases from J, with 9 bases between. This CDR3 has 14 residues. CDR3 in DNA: TGTGCCAGCAGTTCAACAGGTGCCTACAATGAGCAGTTCTTC. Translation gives CASSSTGAYNEQFF. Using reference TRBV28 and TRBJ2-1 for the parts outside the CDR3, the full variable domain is DVKVTQSSRYLVKRTGEKVFLECVQDMDHENMFWYRQDPGLGLRLIYFSYDVKMKEKGDIPEGYSVSREKKERFSLILESASTNQTSMYLCASSSTGAYNEQFFGPGTRLTVL.

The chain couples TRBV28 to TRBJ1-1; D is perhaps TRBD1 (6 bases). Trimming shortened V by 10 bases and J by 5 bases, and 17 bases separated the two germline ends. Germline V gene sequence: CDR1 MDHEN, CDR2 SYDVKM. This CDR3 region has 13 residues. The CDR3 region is CATEGRGRTEAFF. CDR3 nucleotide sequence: TGTGCCACGGAGGGCAGGGGAAGGACTGAAGCTTTCTTT.

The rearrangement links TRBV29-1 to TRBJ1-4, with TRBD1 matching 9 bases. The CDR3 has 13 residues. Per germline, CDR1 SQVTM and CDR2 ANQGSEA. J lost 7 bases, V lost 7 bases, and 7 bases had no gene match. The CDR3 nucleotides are TGCAGCGCTGAGGGACAGGGCGGTGAAAAACTGTTTTTT. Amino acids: CSAEGQGGEKLFF.

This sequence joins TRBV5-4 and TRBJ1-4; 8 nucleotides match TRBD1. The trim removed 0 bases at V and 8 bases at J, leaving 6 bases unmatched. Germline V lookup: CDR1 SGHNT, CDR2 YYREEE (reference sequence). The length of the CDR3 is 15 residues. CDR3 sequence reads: CASSLAGTGGEKLFF. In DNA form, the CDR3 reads TGTGCCAGCAGCTTGGCCGGGACAGGAGGGGAAAAACTGTTTTTT. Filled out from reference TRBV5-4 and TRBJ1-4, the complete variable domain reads ETGVTQSPTHLIKTRGQQVTLRCSSQSGHNTVSWYQQALGQGPQFIFQYYREEENGRGNFPPRFSGLQFPNYSSELNVNALELDDSALYLCASSLAGTGGEKLFFGSGTQLSVL.

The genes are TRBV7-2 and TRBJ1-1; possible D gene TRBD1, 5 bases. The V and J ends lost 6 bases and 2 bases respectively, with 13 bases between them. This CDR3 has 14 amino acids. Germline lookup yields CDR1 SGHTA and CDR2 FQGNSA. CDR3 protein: CASRFQGPNTEAFF. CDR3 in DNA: TGTGCCAGCAGATTCCAGGGACCAAACACTGAAGCTTTCTTT.

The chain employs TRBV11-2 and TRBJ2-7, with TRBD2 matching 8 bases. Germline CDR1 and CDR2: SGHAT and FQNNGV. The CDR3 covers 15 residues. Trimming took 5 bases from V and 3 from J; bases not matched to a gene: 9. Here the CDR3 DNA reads TGTGCCAGCAGCAGAGGGACTAGTGAATTCTACGAGCAGTACTTC. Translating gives CASSRGTSEFYEQYF.

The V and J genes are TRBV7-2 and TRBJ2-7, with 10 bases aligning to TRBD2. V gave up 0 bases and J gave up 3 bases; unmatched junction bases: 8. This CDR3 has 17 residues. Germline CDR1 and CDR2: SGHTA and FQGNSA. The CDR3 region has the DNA TGTGCCAGCAGCTTAGCGCTTTCAGCGGGAGGGCTCTACGAGCAGTACTTC. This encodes CASSLALSAGGLYEQYF. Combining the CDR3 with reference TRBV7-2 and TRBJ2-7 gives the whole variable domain GAGVSQSPSNKVTEKGKDVELRCDPISGHTALYWYRQSLGQGLEFLIYFQGNSAPDKSGLPSDRFSAERTGGSVSTLTIQRTQQEDSAVYLCASSLALSAGGLYEQYFGPGTRLTVT.

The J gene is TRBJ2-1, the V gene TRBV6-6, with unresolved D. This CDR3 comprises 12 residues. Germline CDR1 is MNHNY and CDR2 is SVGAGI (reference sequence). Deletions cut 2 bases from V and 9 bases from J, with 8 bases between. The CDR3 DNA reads TGTGCCAGCAGTTACGGTAGTCCTGAGCAGTTCTTC. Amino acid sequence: CASSYGSPEQFF.

CDR3 residues: CASSQVPGPGNQPQHF. The CDR3 DNA is TGCGCCAGCAGCCAAGTTCCGGGCCCGGGCAATCAGCCCCAGCATTTT. The rearrangement uses TRBV4-1 and TRBJ1-5; D is unclear. This CDR3 has 16 amino acids. V lost 1 base and J 2 bases, leaving 12 bases between the germline ends. From germline, CDR1 is MGHRA and CDR2 YSYEKL.

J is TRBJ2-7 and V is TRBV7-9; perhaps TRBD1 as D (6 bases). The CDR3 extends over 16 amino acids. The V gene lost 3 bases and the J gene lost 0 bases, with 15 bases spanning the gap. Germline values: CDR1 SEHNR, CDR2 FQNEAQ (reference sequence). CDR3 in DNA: TGTGCCAGCAGCTTGGTACCGGGACAAGACTCCTACGAGCAGTACTTC. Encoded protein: CASSLVPGQDSYEQYF.

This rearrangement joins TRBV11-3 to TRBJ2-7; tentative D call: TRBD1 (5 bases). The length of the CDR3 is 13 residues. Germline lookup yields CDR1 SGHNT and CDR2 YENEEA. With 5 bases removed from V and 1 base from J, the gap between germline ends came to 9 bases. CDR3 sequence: CASSKGASYEQYF. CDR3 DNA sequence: TGTGCCAGCAGCAAAGGGGCGTCCTACGAGCAGTACTTC.

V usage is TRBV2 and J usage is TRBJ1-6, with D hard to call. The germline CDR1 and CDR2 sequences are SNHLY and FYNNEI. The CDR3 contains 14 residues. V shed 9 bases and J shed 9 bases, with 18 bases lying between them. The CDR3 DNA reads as TGTGCCAGTAGCTTTTATGGGGTTCGTTCACCCCTCCACTTT. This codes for CASSFYGVRSPLHF.

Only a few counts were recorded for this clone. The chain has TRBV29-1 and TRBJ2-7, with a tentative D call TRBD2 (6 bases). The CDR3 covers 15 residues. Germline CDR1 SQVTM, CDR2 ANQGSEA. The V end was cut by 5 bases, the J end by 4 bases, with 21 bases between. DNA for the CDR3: TGCAGCGTTTCACACCTCCCGGGGGACCCTTACGAGCAGTACTTC. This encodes CSVSHLPGDPYEQYF.

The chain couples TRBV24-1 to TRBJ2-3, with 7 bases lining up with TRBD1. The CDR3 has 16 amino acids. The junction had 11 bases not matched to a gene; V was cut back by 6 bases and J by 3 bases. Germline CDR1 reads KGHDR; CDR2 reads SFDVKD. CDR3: CATSLSRQGWTDTQYF. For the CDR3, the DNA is TGTGCCACCAGTCTCTCGAGACAGGGATGGACAGATACGCAGTATTTT.

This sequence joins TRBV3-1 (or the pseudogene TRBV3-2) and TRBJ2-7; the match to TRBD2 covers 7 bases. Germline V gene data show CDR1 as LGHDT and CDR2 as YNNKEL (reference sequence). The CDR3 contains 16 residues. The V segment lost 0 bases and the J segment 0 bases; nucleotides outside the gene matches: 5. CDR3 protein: CASSQDMGGTSYEQYF. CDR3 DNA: TGTGCCAGCAGCCAAGATATGGGAGGGACCTCCTACGAGCAGTACTTC.

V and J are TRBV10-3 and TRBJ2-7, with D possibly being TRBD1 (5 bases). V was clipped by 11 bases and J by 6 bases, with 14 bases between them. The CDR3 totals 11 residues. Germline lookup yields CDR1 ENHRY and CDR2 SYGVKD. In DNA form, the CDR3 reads TGTGCCTCTCAGGGTCTGGGCGAGCAGTACTTC. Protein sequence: CASQGLGEQYF.

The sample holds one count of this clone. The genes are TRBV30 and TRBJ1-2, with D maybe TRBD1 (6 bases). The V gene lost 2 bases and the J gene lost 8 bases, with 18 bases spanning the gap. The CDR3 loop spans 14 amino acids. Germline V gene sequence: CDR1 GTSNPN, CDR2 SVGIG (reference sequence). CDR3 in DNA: TGTGCCTGGAGTCCGAGAGGGGGGACGTCAGGCTACACCTTC. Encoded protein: CAWSPRGGTSGYTF.

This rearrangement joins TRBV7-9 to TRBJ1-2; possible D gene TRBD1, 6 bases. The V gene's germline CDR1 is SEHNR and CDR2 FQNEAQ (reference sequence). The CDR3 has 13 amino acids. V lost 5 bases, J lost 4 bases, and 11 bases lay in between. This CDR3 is CASSGDTSYGYTF. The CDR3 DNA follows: TGTGCCAGCAGCGGGGACACCTCCTATGGCTACACCTTC.

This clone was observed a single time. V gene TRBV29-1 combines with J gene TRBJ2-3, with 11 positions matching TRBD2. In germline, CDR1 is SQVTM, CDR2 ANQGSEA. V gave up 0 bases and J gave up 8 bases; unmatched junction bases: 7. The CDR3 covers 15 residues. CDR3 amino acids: CSVEDSGRASGTQYF. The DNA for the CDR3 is TGCAGCGTTGAAGATAGCGGGAGGGCCTCTGGTACGCAGTATTTT.